Listed below are T cell receptor beta chains from one sample, sequenced in a study of shared clonotypes between healthy human individuals. Assay used: immunoSEQ multiplex PCR; TCRdb lists only in-frame clones, some missing. The sample contains about 730,000 clones, 72% of which appear only once. The sequencing input was memory CD4+ T cells sorted from blood. Every receptor here comes from a woman aged 25-40 years in good health. CDR3s leave out the opening cysteine and the closing phenylalanine or tryptophan.

v_call	cdr3_aa
TRBV27	ASSFGGFSNQPQH
TRBV6-5	ASRTDRPPYEQY
TRBV28	ASTGLNYNEQF
TRBV7-8	ASSLPGRTNTGELF
TRBV6-4	ASSQGQGGTDTQY
TRBV5-1	ASSLGTQGYETQY
TRBV7-9	ASSPRAHAPYNEQF
TRBV18	ASSPRQMELVYEQY
TRBV6-4	ASSRLASSYNEQF
TRBV5-1	ASSFNEGNTIY
TRBV6-6	ASSPTGYSNQPQH
TRBV5-1	ASSLGATSGRADEQF
TRBV7-8	ASSQRRTSGAPNEQF
TRBV27	ASTSLFRRPHEQF
TRBV19	ASSIRPGVSNQPQH
TRBV7-3	ASSLRSSGYNEQF
TRBV18	ASSPRGFGEKLF
TRBV13	ASRLSGESIY
TRBV10-3	AISPNPQGLLNTEAF
TRBV28	ASSPRTPRQY
TRBV2	AAPPGAFTSSDFTEAF
TRBV7-8	ASSLALSGGYYEQY
TRBV29-1	SVAVLAGAPDTQY
TRBV28	ASSLYLAWEQY
TRBV7-2	ASRGSGANVLT
TRBV5-1	ASSLETTGSGELF
TRBV11-2	ASSMQEAGNTIY
TRBV7-2	ASRKTGTAEKLF
TRBV2	ASRTGTGRAEAF